The 4 T cell receptor beta chains in this list originate from one sample, sequenced in a study of blood T cell repertoires in COVID-19. TCRdb's table, derived via immunoSEQ multiplex PCR, lists solely in-frame clones and lacks some. The table includes some 30,000 clones, about 90% detected once. Sequenced: peripheral blood. These receptor sequences come from a woman between 65 and 79 years old with active COVID-19.

The chain employs TRBV19 and TRBJ2-3; D ambiguous. V shed 3 bases and J shed 6 bases, with 10 bases lying between them. Germline CDR1 is LNHDA and CDR2 is SQIVND (reference sequence). The CDR3 runs to 13 residues. CDR3 nucleotide sequence: TGTGCCAGTAGTATGGGCCCCCGGGATACGCAGTATTTT. It translates to CASSMGPRDTQYF. The full variable domain, in which reference TRBV19 and TRBJ2-3 provide the parts outside the CDR3, is DGGITQSPKYLFRKEGQNVTLSCEQNLNHDAMYWYRQDPGQGLRLIYYSQIVNDFQKGDIAEGYSVSREKKESFPLTVTSAQKNPTAFYLCASSMGPRDTQYFGPGTRLTVL.

The chain links TRBV9 to TRBJ2-1; TRBD1 might be the D (6 bases). V shed 0 bases and J shed 1 base, with 11 bases lying between them. From germline, CDR1 is SGDLS and CDR2 YYNGEE. CDR3 length equals 16 residues. The CDR3 region is CASSVEGDGSYNEQFF. The CDR3 DNA is TGTGCCAGCAGCGTAGAGGGGGACGGTTCCTACAATGAGCAGTTCTTC.

The CDR3, as DNA: TGTGCCAGCAGCACTAGCGGGGAGTACAATGAGCAGTTCTTC. It is translated as CASSTSGEYNEQFF. This chain uses TRBV6-5 with TRBJ2-1; 10 positions agree with TRBD2. This CDR3 has 14 residues. V lost 6 bases to trimming and J lost 4 bases; unmatched junction nucleotides: 3. Looked up from germline, CDR1 is MNHEY and CDR2 is SVGAGI.

This clone is a singleton in its sample. This chain links TRBV30 with TRBJ2-3; D is perhaps TRBD2 (5 bases). The germline V gene encodes CDR1 GTSNPN and CDR2 SVGIG (reference sequence). V dropped 5 bases and J dropped 1 base, with 13 bases sitting between them. The CDR3 runs 14 residues. The DNA for the CDR3 is TGTGCCTGGTCTCGTCTAGCTGGCACAGATACGCAGTATTTT. Its protein is CAWSRLAGTDTQYF.